This T cell receptor beta chain was retrieved from a study of shared T cell receptors in the human thymus. Produced via immunoSEQ multiplex PCR; TCRdb's table is partial and in-frame only. The top ten clones hold more than 0.01% of a sample with approximately 580,000 clones, approximately 80% of them seen once. This clone was observed a few times. CDR3 size: 18 residues. Germline V gives CDR1 SGHNT, CDR2 YYREEE (reference sequence). Trimming removed 0 bases at V and 0 bases at J, with 16 bases between. This same sample was also part of a study on human thymus T cells. That work contributes: Each of the donors was a healthy Finnish infant who was undergoing open corrective cardiac surgery for congenital heart defects. Thymus tissue for the work was resected from patients undergoing corrective heart surgery. Thymic and blood repertoires appeared to carry a bias in their V and J gene usage. Related studies noted strongly shared thymic repertoires across unrelated people.

The source is a boy younger than two with a congenital heart defect. The specimen was thymocytes. The J gene is TRBJ1-3, the V gene TRBV5-4; no clear D gene. As DNA, the CDR3 is TGTGCCAGCAGCTTGGGACGGGCGGGCCCACTCTCTGGAAACACCATATATTTT. It is translated as CASSLGRAGPLSGNTIYF.